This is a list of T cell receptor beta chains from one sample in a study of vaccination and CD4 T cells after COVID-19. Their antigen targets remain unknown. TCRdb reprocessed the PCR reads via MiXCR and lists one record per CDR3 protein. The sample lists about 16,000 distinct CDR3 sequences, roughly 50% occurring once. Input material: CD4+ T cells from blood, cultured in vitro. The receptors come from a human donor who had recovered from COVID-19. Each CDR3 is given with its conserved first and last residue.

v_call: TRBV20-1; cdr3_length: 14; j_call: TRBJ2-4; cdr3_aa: CSARDPRSVNIQYF
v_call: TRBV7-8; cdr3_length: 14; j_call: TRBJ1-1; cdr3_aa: CASSALRSDTEAFF
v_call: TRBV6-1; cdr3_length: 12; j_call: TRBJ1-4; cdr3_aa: CASGGGAEKLFF
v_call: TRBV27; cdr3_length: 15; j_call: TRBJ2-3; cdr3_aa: CASRGLAGGGDTQYF
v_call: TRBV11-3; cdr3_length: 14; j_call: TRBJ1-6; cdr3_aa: CAGRDALYNSPLHF
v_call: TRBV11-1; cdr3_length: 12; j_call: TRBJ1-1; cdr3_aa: CASSPTGVKAFF
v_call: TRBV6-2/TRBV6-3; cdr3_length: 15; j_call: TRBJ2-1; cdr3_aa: CASSAPGRGNNEQFF
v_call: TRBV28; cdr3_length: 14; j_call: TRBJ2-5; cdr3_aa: CASIPADRTETQYF
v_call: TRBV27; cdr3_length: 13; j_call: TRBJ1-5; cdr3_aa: CASSGGSGQPQHF
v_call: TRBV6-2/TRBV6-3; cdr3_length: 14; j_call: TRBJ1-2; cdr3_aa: CASKGTVDFYGYTF
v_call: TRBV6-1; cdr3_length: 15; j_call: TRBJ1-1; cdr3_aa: CASSLNTPGHTEAFF
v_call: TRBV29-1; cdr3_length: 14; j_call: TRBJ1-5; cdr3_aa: CSVSQGGSGQPQHF
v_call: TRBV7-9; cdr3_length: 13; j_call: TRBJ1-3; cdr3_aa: CASSRGSGNTIYF
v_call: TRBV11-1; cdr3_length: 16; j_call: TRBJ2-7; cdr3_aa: CASSLLVGQGAHEQYF
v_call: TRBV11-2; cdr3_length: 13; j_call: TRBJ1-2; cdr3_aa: CASSLDGGGGYTF
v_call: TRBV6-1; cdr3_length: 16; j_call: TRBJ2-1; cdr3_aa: CASSVQPGLADNEQFF
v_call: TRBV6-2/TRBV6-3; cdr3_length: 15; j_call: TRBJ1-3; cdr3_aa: CASRNPGGTGNTIYF
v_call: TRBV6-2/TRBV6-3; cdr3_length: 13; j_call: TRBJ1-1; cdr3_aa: CASRLTGGTEAFF
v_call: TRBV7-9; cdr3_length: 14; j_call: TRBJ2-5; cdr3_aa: CASRLGNQRGTQYF
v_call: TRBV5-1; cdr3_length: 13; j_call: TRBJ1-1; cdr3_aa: CASSLQGNTEAFF
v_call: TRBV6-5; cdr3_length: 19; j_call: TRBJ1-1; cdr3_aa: CASSYRTGGIRFRNTEAFF
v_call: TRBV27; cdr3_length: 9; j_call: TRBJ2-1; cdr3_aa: CASKNEQFF
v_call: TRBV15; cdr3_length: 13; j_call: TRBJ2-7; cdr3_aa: CATSRDSGYEQYF
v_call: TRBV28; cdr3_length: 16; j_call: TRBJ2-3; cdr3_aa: CASSGATGRGVDTQYF
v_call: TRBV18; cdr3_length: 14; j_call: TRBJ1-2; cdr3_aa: CASSPGQGSYGYTF
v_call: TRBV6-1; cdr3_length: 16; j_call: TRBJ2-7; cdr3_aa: CASSENPAGEGVEQYF
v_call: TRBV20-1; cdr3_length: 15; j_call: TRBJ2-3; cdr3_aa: CSARDFAGSTDTQYF
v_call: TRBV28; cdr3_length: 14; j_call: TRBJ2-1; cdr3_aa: CASSSGTHKGEQFF
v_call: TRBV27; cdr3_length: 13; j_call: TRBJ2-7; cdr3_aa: CASSRDRGHEQYF
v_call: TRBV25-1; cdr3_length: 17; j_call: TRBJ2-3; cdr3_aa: CASSPSPGTSATDTQYF
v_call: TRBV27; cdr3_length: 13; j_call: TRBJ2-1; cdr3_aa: CASSRVGTDEQFF
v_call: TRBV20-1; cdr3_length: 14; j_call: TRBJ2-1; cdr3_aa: CSAPPGLAYNEQFF